The present T cell receptor (beta chain) was sequenced within a study of blood T cells in healthy people across ages. Whole-study findings and limits: Roughly linear age-related decline in beta diversity appeared, significant by age about 40. Estimates of total diversity, which came from one million sequenced T cells, were considered to be underestimates. Naive CD4+ cell counts and diversity both ran higher in long-lived than in aged donors.

Trimming took 2 bases from V and 0 from J, leaving 11 bases between them. This CDR3 is built from 16 residues. CDR1 is SEHNR and CDR2 is FQNEAQ in the germline V gene (reference sequence). Of note for this clonotype: Its antigen is unidentified.

Primed by a sample-barcoded 5' primer and a J-beta primer mix, a second PCR proceeded for roughly 7 to 11 cycles. TCRdb re-derived calls from the 5' RACE reads in MiXCR, one entry per CDR3 protein. In the table there are 1,500,000 or so distinct CDR3 sequences, under 55% of which are singletons. The receptor was isolated from a woman younger than 30 in good health. Sequencing input: blood. The genes are TRBV7-9 and TRBJ2-1, with a weak D call TRBD2 (6 bases). This chain's CDR3 is CASSLTRESSYNEQFF. For the CDR3, the DNA is TGTGCCAGCAGCTTAACTCGGGAGAGCTCCTACAATGAGCAGTTCTTC.